The 27 T cell receptor beta chains reported below all come from one sample, sequenced in a study of CD8 T cells in Susac syndrome. Random-hexamer reverse transcription was applied to roughly 0.45 to 1 ug RNA. TCRdb fed the immunoSEQ multiplex PCR reads into MiXCR, producing one record per CDR3 protein. The sample comprises roughly 160,000 distinct CDR3 sequences, approximately 95% of which are singletons, and around 0.12% rests with the top ten. Material: CD4+ T cells from PBMCs. Receptor source: a human donor with Susac syndrome.

The chain carries TRBV6-6 and TRBJ2-7; perhaps TRBD1 as D (6 bases). The CDR3 has 15 residues. Germline CDR1 and CDR2: MNHNY and SVGAGI (reference sequence). The ends were cut back, 7 bases at V and 6 bases at J, with 22 bases in the middle. CDR3 in DNA: TGTGCCAGCACCAGCAGGGGAGCTTTTAATTTCGAGCAGTACTTC. As protein: CASTSRGAFNFEQYF.

CDR3 region: CSARPFGIYEQFF. The CDR3 nucleotides are TGCAGTGCTAGACCCTTCGGGATATATGAGCAGTTCTTC. The chain is built from TRBV20-1 and TRBJ2-1; a weak D match, TRBD2 (5 bases). CDR3 length: 13 amino acids. Trimming took off 2 bases at V and 8 bases at J, with 13 bases between the two ends. Germline CDR1 reads DFQATT; CDR2 reads SNEGSKA (reference sequence).

The chain links TRBV4-3 to TRBJ1-1; perhaps TRBD1 as D (5 bases). The CDR3 spans 14 residues. The V and J ends lost 2 bases and 0 bases respectively, with 7 bases between them. CDR1 and CDR2 from the germline V gene are LGHNA and YSLEER. CDR3 amino acids: CASSQTGVNTEAFF. As DNA, the CDR3 is TGCGCCAGCAGCCAAACAGGAGTGAACACTGAAGCTTTCTTT.

This chain links TRBV4-2 with TRBJ2-1; 8 nucleotides match TRBD2. From germline, CDR1 is LGHNA and CDR2 YNFKEQ. The J segment lost 4 bases and the V segment lost 1 base, leaving 3 bases of the junction unmatched. The CDR3 has 15 residues. The CDR3 sequence is CASSQVTSGYNEQFF. DNA for the CDR3: TGTGCCAGCAGCCAAGTAACTAGCGGATACAATGAGCAGTTCTTC.

This clonotype occurred once. V usage is TRBV12-3 or TRBV12-4 and J usage is TRBJ2-7; TRBD2 aligns across 9 bases. J lost 7 bases, V lost 5 bases, and 12 bases had no gene match. The CDR3 is made up of 15 amino acids. DNA for the CDR3: TGTGCCAGCAGTCCACTAGCTAGCGGGGCCGGTGAGCAGTACTTC. Amino acid sequence: CASSPLASGAGEQYF.

V usage is TRBV20-1 and J usage is TRBJ2-2, with D unresolved. This CDR3 is built from 12 residues. Germline V lookup: CDR1 DFQATT, CDR2 SNEGSKA (reference sequence). Trimming removed 1 base from V and 5 bases from J, with 5 bases in between. The CDR3: CSARGGTGELFF. CDR3 in DNA: TGCAGTGCTAGAGGGGGAACCGGGGAGCTGTTTTTT.

V and J are TRBV28 and TRBJ2-6; unclear D gene. The germline CDR1 and CDR2 sequences are MDHEN and SYDVKM. The CDR3 contains 14 residues. V was shortened by 3 bases and J by 4 bases, with 7 bases between the two germline ends. The CDR3 DNA follows: TGTGCCAGCAGTTTGGTTCTGGGGGCCAACGTCCTGACTTTC. Residues: CASSLVLGANVLTF.

The rearrangement joins TRBV14 to TRBJ1-2, with D maybe TRBD1 (5 bases). Trimming removed 5 bases from V and 2 bases from J, with 12 bases in between. The CDR3 totals 14 residues. From germline, CDR1 is SGHDN and CDR2 FVKESK. CDR3 region: CASSATGPNYGYTF. The CDR3 nucleotides read TGTGCCAGCAGCGCTACAGGCCCCAACTATGGCTACACCTTC.

The genes are TRBV29-1 and TRBJ1-6; D unclear. The V and J ends lost 3 bases and 9 bases respectively, with 12 bases between them. Germline loops: CDR1 SQVTM, CDR2 ANQGSEA. This CDR3 spans 13 amino acids. This chain's CDR3 is CSVEVGVGSPLHF. CDR3 in DNA: TGCAGCGTTGAGGTGGGAGTCGGTTCACCCCTCCACTTT.

The J gene is TRBJ2-4, the V gene TRBV7-3; the D gene is possibly TRBD1 (6 bases). V lost 5 bases to trimming and J lost 0 bases, with 11 bases between them. CDR1 is SGHTA and CDR2 is FQGTGA in the germline V gene. This CDR3 has 15 residues. The CDR3 region is CASSPDSRAKNIQYF. The CDR3 nucleotides are TGTGCCAGCAGCCCGGACAGCCGAGCCAAAAACATTCAGTACTTC.

The chain recombines TRBV18 with TRBJ2-5; no reliable D call. The CDR3 length is 15 residues. The V gene's germline CDR1 is KGHSH and CDR2 LQKENI. The V end lost 6 bases, the J end lost 5 bases, and 19 bases lay between the germline ends. In DNA, the CDR3 is TGTGCCAGCTCTCTTGCGCAGACGGCCGGCGAGACCCAGTACTTC. Its protein product is CASSLAQTAGETQYF.

The V gene is TRBV5-1, the J gene TRBJ2-7; 7 bases line up with TRBD1. Germline CDR1 reads SGHRS; CDR2 reads YFSETQ. This CDR3 has 14 amino acids. V lost 4 bases and J lost 6; bases outside the gene matches: 10. CDR3 sequence reads: CASSQGQRTGEQYF. The CDR3 nucleotides read TGCGCCAGCAGCCAGGGACAGCGAACGGGCGAGCAGTACTTC.

The chain combines TRBV18 with TRBJ2-2; perhaps TRBD2 as D (6 bases). This CDR3 is 15 amino acids long. In germline, CDR1 is KGHSH, CDR2 LQKENI. V dropped 2 bases and J dropped 5 bases, with 12 bases sitting between them. CDR3: CASSPSLARTGELFF. CDR3 nucleotide sequence: TGTGCCAGCTCACCATCCCTAGCGCGGACCGGGGAGCTGTTTTTT.

This chain joins TRBV27 and TRBJ2-5; weak D call: TRBD1 (5 bases). The germline V gene encodes CDR1 MNHEY and CDR2 SMNVEV (reference sequence). The CDR3 totals 13 residues. V dropped 6 bases and J dropped 0 bases, with 8 bases sitting between them. The CDR3: CASRAGNQETQYF. The CDR3 region has the DNA TGTGCCAGCAGGGCAGGGAACCAAGAGACCCAGTACTTC.

The rearrangement links TRBV7-2 to TRBJ1-1, with unresolved D. The CDR3 covers 14 residues. V was pared by 5 bases and J by 1 base, with 11 bases between. The germline gives CDR1 SGHTA, CDR2 FQGNSA. Here the CDR3 reads CASSTRPENTEAFF. CDR3 DNA sequence: TGTGCCAGCAGCACGCGTCCGGAGAACACTGAAGCTTTCTTT. Using reference TRBV7-2 and TRBJ1-1 for the parts outside the CDR3, the full variable domain is GAGVSQSPSNKVTEKGKDVELRCDPISGHTALYWYRQSLGQGLEFLIYFQGNSAPDKSGLPSDRFSAERTGGSVSTLTIQRTQQEDSAVYLCASSTRPENTEAFFGQGTRLTVV.

This sequence joins TRBV19 and TRBJ2-1; 9 nucleotides line up with TRBD2. With 3 bases clipped from V and 1 base from J, the junction kept 7 bases outside the gene matches. The V gene's germline CDR1 is LNHDA and CDR2 SQIVND (reference sequence). The CDR3 is made up of 17 amino acids. The CDR3 region has the DNA TGTGCCAGTAGTATCCGGAGGCGGGAGGGATCCTACAATGAGCAGTTCTTC. It is translated as CASSIRRREGSYNEQFF.

V and J are TRBV12-3 or TRBV12-4 and TRBJ2-3; D gene unclear. The CDR3 totals 13 residues. Between the trimmed V and J ends, which lost 3 bases and 4 bases, there was a span of 8 bases. The CDR3 bases are TGTGCCAGCAGTTTGCGTCAATCAGATACGCAGTATTTT. This codes for CASSLRQSDTQYF.

The chain is built from TRBV7-9 and TRBJ2-3, with 7 positions matching TRBD1. The CDR3 consists of 14 residues. After removal of 5 bases from V and 4 bases from J, the junction contained 6 bases not matched to a gene. Germline V lookup: CDR1 SEHNR, CDR2 FQNEAQ (reference sequence). CDR3 amino acids: CASSEGQGADTQYF. CDR3 coding DNA: TGTGCCAGCAGCGAGGGGCAGGGGGCAGATACGCAGTATTTT.

The chain recombines TRBV15 with TRBJ2-3; the D call may be TRBD1 or TRBD2 (5 bases each). The V end lost 1 base, the J end lost 2 bases, and 10 bases lay between the germline ends. Germline CDR1 is LNHNV and CDR2 is YYDKDF (reference sequence). The CDR3 contains 15 residues. CDR3 sequence (DNA): TGTGCCACCAGCAGAGGGGGACGGACCACAGATACGCAGTATTTT. This gives the protein CATSRGGRTTDTQYF. The entire variable domain, with the rest obtained from reference TRBV15 and TRBJ2-3, is as follows: DAMVIQNPRYQVTQFGKPVTLSCSQTLNHNVMYWYQQKSSQAPKLLFHYYDKDFNNEADTPDNFQSRRPNTSFCFLDIRSPGLGDTAMYLCATSRGGRTTDTQYFGPGTRLTVL.

The chain recombines TRBV7-9 with TRBJ2-1, with D perhaps TRBD1 or TRBD2 (5 bases each). There are 16 residues in the CDR3. CDR1 and CDR2 from the germline V gene are SEHNR and FQNEAQ (reference sequence). V lost 5 bases and J lost 0, with 14 bases in between. CDR3 sequence (DNA): TGTGCCAGCAGCCCCCTACGGGGCCCCTCCTACAATGAGCAGTTCTTC. This gives the protein CASSPLRGPSYNEQFF.

J is TRBJ2-4 and V is TRBV7-9, with no clear D. The CDR3 is made up of 12 amino acids. Trimming stripped 5 bases from V and 13 bases from J, with 15 bases between. In germline, CDR1 is SEHNR, CDR2 FQNEAQ (reference sequence). CDR3 DNA: TGTGCCAGCAGCCTCAACGCCGGAAAGCAGTACTTC. It codes for CASSLNAGKQYF.

The chain is built from TRBV29-1 and TRBJ2-3, with D uncertain. The ends were cut back, 2 bases at V and 1 base at J, with 10 bases in the middle. This CDR3 has 14 amino acids. Germline loops: CDR1 SQVTM, CDR2 ANQGSEA. Written as DNA, the CDR3 is TGCAGCGTTGAACCCATATCAGGCACAGATACGCAGTATTTT. It is translated as CSVEPISGTDTQYF.

The genes are TRBV6-5 and TRBJ1-3; tentatively, D is TRBD1 (6 bases). V was clipped by 5 bases and J by 0 bases, with 11 bases between them. Germline CDR1 and CDR2: MNHEY and SVGAGI. The CDR3 is made up of 15 amino acids. The CDR3 DNA is TGTGCCAGCAGTCAGACAGGACTCTCTGGAAACACCATATATTTT. Translation: CASSQTGLSGNTIYF.

V and J are TRBV20-1 and TRBJ1-2, with no clear D. The CDR3 covers 10 residues. Germline CDR1 reads DFQATT; CDR2 reads SNEGSKA (reference sequence). V shed 5 bases and J shed 8 bases, with 9 bases lying between them. CDR3 nucleotide sequence: TGCAGTGCTGAGGCCGTGGGCTACACCTTC. It yields the protein CSAEAVGYTF.

CDR3 DNA sequence: TGTGCCACCAAGGGCAGAGACTACGAGCAGTACGTC. This encodes CATKGRDYEQYV. This chain links TRBV6-1 with TRBJ2-7; D call uncertain. CDR1 and CDR2 (germline): MNHNS, SASEGT. Trimming pared 10 bases from V and 3 bases from J, leaving 13 bases between. The CDR3 runs to 12 residues.

This clonotype was picked up a small number of times. The chain employs TRBV20-1 and TRBJ2-1, with D perhaps matching TRBD2 (6 bases). The germline V and J ends were trimmed by 4 bases and 10 bases, with 11 bases remaining between them. The CDR3 covers 11 residues. Germline V gene lookup returns CDR1 DFQATT and CDR2 SNEGSKA (reference sequence). CDR3 coding DNA: TGCAGTGCTACGCGGGGAAGAGAGCAGTTCTTC. Its protein product is CSATRGREQFF.

V usage is TRBV18 and J usage is TRBJ2-5, with D hard to call. From germline, CDR1 is KGHSH and CDR2 LQKENI. This CDR3 has 12 residues. V lost 2 bases to trimming and J lost 5 bases, with 6 bases between them. CDR3 sequence reads: CASSPIAETQYF. The CDR3 nucleotides read TGTGCCAGCTCACCAATTGCGGAGACCCAGTACTTC.